Sequencing of this T cell receptor beta chain was carried out in a study of T cell responses to AZD1222 COVID-19 vaccine. Regarding the study as a whole: Donors were largely white British and mainly female; clonal diversity was possibly underestimated. Of the AZD1222 recipients, only five to seven were seropositive at baseline. When two AZD1222 doses had been given, Spike-specific TCR breadth and depth rose.

In regard to this clone: Antigen unknown.

V gave up 6 bases and J gave up 2 bases, with 14 bases separating them. The CDR3 consists of 14 residues. The V gene's germline CDR1 is SGHKS and CDR2 YYEKEE (reference sequence). The table came from immunoSEQ multiplex PCR; TCRdb's copy has only in-frame clones and leaves some out. The repertoire holds under 150,000 clones, with 90% to 95% as singletons. Second-dose schedules of about 4 or about 12 weeks were combined. The chain carries TRBV5-5 and TRBJ1-2; a weak D match, TRBD1 (5 bases). This receptor was taken from an adult who received the AZD1222 COVID-19 vaccine. The input for sequencing was peripheral blood, taken 28 days after the second AZD1222 dose. CDR3 protein: CASIRDGPNYGYTF. CDR3 DNA: TGTGCCAGCATCAGGGACGGACCCAACTATGGCTACACCTTC.